This passage covers 3 T cell receptor beta chains from one sample sequenced in a study of cytomegalovirus exposure and HLA in healthy donors. PCR was performed using 60 Vbeta and 13 Jbeta primers. Produced via immunoSEQ multiplex PCR; TCRdb's table is partial and in-frame only. The data show some 130,000 clones, roughly two thirds seen once. Sequencing was carried out using PBMCs. The receptors stem from a man younger than 40 in good health and CMV-seropositive.

The chain uses TRBV23-1 and TRBJ1-5; 10 bases map to TRBD1. TRBV23-1 has ORF status, its function being uncertain. CDR3 length: 14 amino acids. The ends lost 7 bases at V and 10 bases at J; junction bases unmatched: 10. The CDR3 is CASTTGGPVCPQHF. The DNA for the CDR3 is TGCGCCAGCACGACAGGGGGCCCTGTTTGTCCCCAGCATTTT.

The V and J genes are TRBV6-5 and TRBJ1-1; TRBD1 might be the D (5 bases). V was trimmed by 0 bases and J by 8 bases, leaving 16 bases between them. Per germline, CDR1 MNHEY and CDR2 SVGAGI. This CDR3 is built from 15 residues. The chain's CDR3 is CASSYSRQGGGEAFF. DNA of the CDR3: TGTGCCAGCAGTTACTCGCGGCAGGGTGGTGGGGAAGCTTTCTTT.

The rearrangement links TRBV7-9 to TRBJ2-7; TRBD2 aligns across 7 bases. J gave up 1 base and V 5 bases, and 8 bases lay outside the gene matches. Germline assignment: CDR1 SEHNR and CDR2 FQNEAQ (reference sequence). CDR3 length: 15 residues. In nucleotides, the CDR3 is TGTGCCAGCAGCCTTTCTAGCGGCGCTTCCTACGAGCAGTACTTC. This translates into CASSLSSGASYEQYF. Complete variable domain (other parts from reference TRBV7-9 and TRBJ2-7): DTGVSQNPRHKITKRGQNVTFRCDPISEHNRLYWYRQTLGQGPEFLTYFQNEAQLEKSRLLSDRFSAERPKGSFSTLEIQRTEQGDSAMYLCASSLSSGASYEQYFGPGTRLTVT.